A selection of T cell receptor beta chains follows, all from one sample in a study of shared clonotypes between healthy human individuals. This table comes from immunoSEQ multiplex PCR, and its TCRdb copy is limited to in-frame clones, with some not included. This sample has more than 400,000 clones, with roughly 95% found just once. The specimen was naive CD4+ T cells sorted from blood. The receptors here all came from a woman aged 30 to 39 in good health. The CDR3 runs from the conserved cysteine through the conserved F or W. Fields, in order: clone size, D gene, J gene, V gene, CDR3 DNA, CDR3 protein. The D gene is left open where the match is weak. Clone size is given for some rows only: seen once, a few or many times, or a class if the clone is expanded.

size: NA
D: NA
J: TRBJ2-2
V: TRBV19
DNA: TGTGCCAGTAGCCCCCAGGGGAGGGAGCTGTTTTTT
CDR3: CASSPQGRELFF

size: NA
D: TRBD2
J: TRBJ2-2
V: TRBV7-3
DNA: TGTGCCAGCAGCCTGACTAGCGCTGGGGAGCTGTTTTTT
CDR3: CASSLTSAGELFF

size: once
D: TRBD2
J: TRBJ2-1
V: TRBV2
DNA: TGTGCCAGCGGGACTAGCGGGAACTACAATGAGCAGTTCTTC
CDR3: CASGTSGNYNEQFF

size: NA
D: NA
J: TRBJ2-7
V: TRBV15
DNA: TGTGCCACCAGCCGGGACCCGGGCGGATCCTACGAGCAGTACTTC
CDR3: CATSRDPGGSYEQYF

size: NA
D: NA
J: TRBJ1-1
V: TRBV6-5
DNA: TGTGCCACCTACCGGGACAAGAACACTGAAGCTTTCTTT
CDR3: CATYRDKNTEAFF

size: NA
D: TRBD2
J: TRBJ2-5
V: TRBV28
DNA: TGTGCCAGCAGTTTATCAGGTCGGCGGGAGGCCCAACGGACCCAGTACTTC
CDR3: CASSLSGRREAQRTQYF

size: NA
D: NA
J: TRBJ2-7
V: TRBV19
DNA: TGTGCCAGTAGCACTCTGACTAATTCCTACGAGCAGTACTTC
CDR3: CASSTLTNSYEQYF

size: NA
D: NA
J: TRBJ2-7
V: TRBV6-6
DNA: TGTGCCAGCAGTTACTCGGAGACGGGCGGAAACGAGCAGTACTTC
CDR3: CASSYSETGGNEQYF

size: NA
D: NA
J: TRBJ2-7
V: TRBV5-1
DNA: TGCGCCAGCAGCCCCCCCAGCGGAACCTACGAGCAGTACTTC
CDR3: CASSPPSGTYEQYF

size: NA
D: TRBD1
J: TRBJ2-6
V: TRBV18
DNA: TGTGCCAGCTCACCGTTGGACAGGGTCAGCTCTGGGGCCAACGTCCTGACTTTC
CDR3: CASSPLDRVSSGANVLTF

size: NA
D: TRBD2
J: TRBJ2-5
V: TRBV28
DNA: TGTGCCAGCAGGAACGGACTAGCGGACATCCAAGAGACCCAGTACTTC
CDR3: CASRNGLADIQETQYF

size: once
D: NA
J: TRBJ2-4
V: TRBV19
DNA: TGTGCCAGTAGCACCCGGGGCCACATTCAGTACTTC
CDR3: CASSTRGHIQYF

size: NA
D: TRBD1
J: TRBJ1-5
V: TRBV10-1
DNA: TGCGCCAGCAGTGAGTCCCGGACAGGCCAGCCCCAGCATTTT
CDR3: CASSESRTGQPQHF

size: NA
D: TRBD1
J: TRBJ2-7
V: TRBV11-2
DNA: TGTGCCAGCAGCTTATCGGACAGGAACTACGAGCAGTACTTC
CDR3: CASSLSDRNYEQYF

size: NA
D: NA
J: TRBJ1-3
V: TRBV19
DNA: TGTGCCAGTAGTTTATCAGGGGATCTCTCCGGAAACACCATATATTTT
CDR3: CASSLSGDLSGNTIYF